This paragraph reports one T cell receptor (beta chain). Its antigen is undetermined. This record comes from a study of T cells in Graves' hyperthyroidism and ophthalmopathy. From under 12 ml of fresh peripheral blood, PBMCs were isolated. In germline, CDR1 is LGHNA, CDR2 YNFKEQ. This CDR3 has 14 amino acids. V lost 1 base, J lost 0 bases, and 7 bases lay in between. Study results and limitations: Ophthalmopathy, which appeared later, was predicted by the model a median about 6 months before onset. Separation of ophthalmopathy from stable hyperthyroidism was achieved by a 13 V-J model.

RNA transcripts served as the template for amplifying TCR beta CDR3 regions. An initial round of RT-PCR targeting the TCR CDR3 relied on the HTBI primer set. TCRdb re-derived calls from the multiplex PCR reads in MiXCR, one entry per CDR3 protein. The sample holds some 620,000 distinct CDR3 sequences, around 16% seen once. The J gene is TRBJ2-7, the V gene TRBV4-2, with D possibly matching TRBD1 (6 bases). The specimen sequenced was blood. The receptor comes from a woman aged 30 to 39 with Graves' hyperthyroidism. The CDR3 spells CASSQGGGSYEQYF. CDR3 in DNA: TGTGCCAGCAGCCAAGGAGGGGGCTCCTACGAGCAGTACTTC.